One T cell receptor beta chain is described in this entry. As yet, its antigen is unknown. Primers for the PCR totalled 60 Vbeta and 13 Jbeta. Data came from immunoSEQ multiplex PCR; TCRdb stores just in-frame clones and leaves some out. The sample lists about 200,000 clones; more than 65% were seen once. This entry is derived from a study of cytomegalovirus exposure and HLA in healthy donors. General study findings and limits: A later analysis linked a missense variant in DCLRE1C to the trimming of TCR beta V and J genes.

Looked up from germline, CDR1 is MDHEN and CDR2 is SYDVKM. This CDR3 is 13 amino acids long. The V end was cut by 2 bases, the J end by 4 bases, with 8 bases between. This receptor was identified in a man aged 35 to 55 in good health and CMV-seropositive. The rearrangement uses TRBV28 and TRBJ1-2; D possibly corresponds to TRBD1 (5 bases). Sequencing input: PBMCs. CDR3 in DNA: TGTGCCAGCAGTTTACCCCAGGGCTATGGCTACACCTTC. Its translation: CASSLPQGYGYTF.